These 11 T cell receptor beta chains share one sample of origin, sequenced in a study of cytomegalovirus exposure and HLA in healthy donors. The PCR ran on 60 Vbeta and 13 Jbeta primers. Sequenced by immunoSEQ multiplex PCR; TCRdb stores in-frame clones only, minus some. The repertoire holds 55,000 to 70,000 clones, 65% to 80% seen once, with 15% to 20% in the top ten. Specimen: PBMCs. The receptors come from a middle-aged man in good health and CMV-seropositive.

The chain is built from TRBV18 and TRBJ2-5, with 8 bases identical to TRBD1. The CDR3 consists of 13 residues. Germline V CDR1 and CDR2: KGHSH, LQKENI. The V and J ends lost 3 bases and 3 bases, in that order; junction bases with no gene match: 0. CDR3 in DNA: TGTGCCAGCTCACCGGGACAGGAAGAGACCCAGTACTTC. The encoded protein is CASSPGQEETQYF.

This clone was detected only once. This chain connects TRBV2 to TRBJ1-2; 8 bases fit TRBD1. From germline, CDR1 is SNHLY and CDR2 FYNNEI. This CDR3 contains 13 residues. The V segment lost 3 bases and the J segment 5 bases; nucleotides outside the gene matches: 2. CDR3 protein: CASSDRTGYGYTF. Here the CDR3 DNA reads TGTGCCAGCAGTGACAGGACAGGGTATGGCTACACCTTC.

The chain is built from TRBV6-1 and TRBJ1-5, with D maybe TRBD1 (6 bases). Germline lookup yields CDR1 MNHNS and CDR2 SASEGT. Trimming left V 4 bases short and J 6 bases short, with 10 bases between. CDR3 size: 13 residues. CDR3 DNA: TGTGCCAGCAGTGTCAGGGGCGGTCAGCCCCAGCATTTT. Translation gives CASSVRGGQPQHF.

V gene TRBV4-3 combines with J gene TRBJ2-5; the D is unclear. Trimming left V 1 base short and J 2 bases short, with 11 bases between. Germline values: CDR1 LGHNA, CDR2 YSLEER. This CDR3 is 15 amino acids long. The CDR3 DNA sequence: TGCGCCAGCAGCCAAGGGCGACACACACAAGAGACCCAGTACTTC. Translated, it gives CASSQGRHTQETQYF.

The sample holds a few counts of this clone. The V and J genes are TRBV6-6 and TRBJ2-5; TRBD1 is a possible D gene (6 bases). The assigned J gene may be wrong: the sequence end matches TRBJ2-7 better. CDR1 is MNHNY, CDR2 SVGAGI, per germline (reference sequence). CDR3 size: 12 residues. The CDR3 DNA follows: TGTGCCAGCAGTGACCGGGACACCGAGCAGTACTTC. This gives the protein CASSDRDTEQYF.

This clone was seen more than once but under ten times. The chain is built from TRBV6-4 and TRBJ2-1; D is possibly TRBD1 (6 bases). V was trimmed by 3 bases and J by 9 bases, leaving 18 bases between them. The CDR3 is 15 residues long. The V gene's germline CDR1 is MRHNA and CDR2 SNTAGT. CDR3 in DNA: TGTGCCAGCAGTGATCAGGCAGGGGCCTCGGGTGAGCAGTTCTTC. It translates to CASSDQAGASGEQFF.

The chain couples TRBV5-5 to TRBJ2-3, with TRBD2 as a possible D gene (5 bases). V dropped 2 bases and J dropped 8 bases, with 15 bases sitting between them. The CDR3 is made up of 14 amino acids. The V gene's germline CDR1 is SGHKS and CDR2 YYEKEE (reference sequence). CDR3 sequence reads: CASSLPLGLGTQYF. For the CDR3, the DNA is TGTGCCAGCAGCTTACCACTCGGACTCGGTACGCAGTATTTT.

This chain uses TRBV5-1 with TRBJ1-1, with a weak D call TRBD1 (5 bases). Looked up from germline, CDR1 is SGHRS and CDR2 is YFSETQ. Trimming removed 2 bases from V and 1 base from J, with 9 bases in between. The length of the CDR3 is 14 residues. In DNA form, the CDR3 reads TGCGCCAGCAGCTTAACAGGAGAGAACACTGAAGCTTTCTTT. Translating it yields CASSLTGENTEAFF.

The count of this clone is one. The V call is TRBV7-8, the J call TRBJ1-3; a weak D match, TRBD1 (5 bases). The germline gives CDR1 SGHVS, CDR2 FQNEAQ. The CDR3 contains 15 residues. V gave up 5 bases and J gave up 2 bases, with 13 bases separating them. Written as DNA, the CDR3 is TGTGCCAGCAGCAACTCCGCGGGGGCTGGAAACACCATATATTTT. Translating it yields CASSNSAGAGNTIYF.

This clone came up a few times. The chain has TRBV11-2 and TRBJ2-2; D gene ambiguous. The V end lost 2 bases, the J end lost 3 bases, and 10 bases lay between the germline ends. This CDR3 has 15 residues. CDR1 and CDR2 from the germline V gene are SGHAT and FQNNGV. The CDR3 sequence is CASSLWSADTGELFF. The CDR3 DNA reads as TGTGCCAGCAGCTTATGGTCGGCGGACACCGGGGAGCTGTTTTTT.

This clone showed up just a few times. The chain couples TRBV4-1 to TRBJ1-5, with a tentative D call TRBD1 (6 bases). CDR3 length: 18 amino acids. The germline V gene encodes CDR1 MGHRA and CDR2 YSYEKL. The V end was cut by 1 base, the J end by 0 bases, with 16 bases between. The DNA of the CDR3 is TGCGCCAGCAGCCAAGCTCCCCGGGACACCTATAGCAATCAGCCCCAGCATTTT. This encodes CASSQAPRDTYSNQPQHF.